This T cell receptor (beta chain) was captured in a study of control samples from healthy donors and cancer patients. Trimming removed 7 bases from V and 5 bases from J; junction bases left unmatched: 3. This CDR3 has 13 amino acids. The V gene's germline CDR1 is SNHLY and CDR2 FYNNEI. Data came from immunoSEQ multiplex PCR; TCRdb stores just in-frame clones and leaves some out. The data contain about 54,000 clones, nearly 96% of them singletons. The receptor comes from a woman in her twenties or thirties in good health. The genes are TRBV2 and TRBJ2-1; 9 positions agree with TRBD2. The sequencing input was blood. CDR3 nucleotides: TGTGCCAGCACGGCGGGAGGGGACAATGAGCAGTTCTTC. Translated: CASTAGGDNEQFF.